This TCR beta chain is drawn from a study of blood T cell repertoires in COVID-19 (dated by TCRdb to the early 2020s). At the level of the whole study: Collaborator samples came from the United States, Italy and Spain and covered acute and convalescent phases of COVID-19. Samples were obtained from the ongoing ImmuneRACE study (first 160 participants) and from roughly 1,300 subjects provided by 6 global collaborators. The dataset comprised deeply sampled blood TCRbeta repertoires from subjects exposed to, actively infected with, or recovered from COVID-19. HLA class I and class II types, where available, came from metadata supplied by the sample provider rather than from assay-based typing. The repertoires were released in a freely available public database intended as a resource for research on the immune response to SARS-CoV-2. Sample metadata almost always included a de-identified subject ID, COVID-19 status, age in years and sex. The material from the prospective study consisted of cDNA or gDNA derived from T cells, B-cell-depleted T cells, or PBMCs. The paper as a whole reports these results and caveats: How much clinical and demographic metadata was included differed by source and by participant, and the metadata was provided uncurated.

A note on this clone: The target of this receptor is not known. Base quality data are lacking; no much larger clone is found one base away.

Collaborating institutions collected whole blood in K2EDTA tubes following their own protocols. For TCRbeta analysis, collaborators shipped samples in one of three forms: frozen whole blood, isolated PBMCs, or DNA extracted from either of those sample types. TCRbeta CDR3 regions were amplified from genomic DNA by means of the immunoSEQ Assay, a bias-controlled multiplex PCR. In the authors' own workflow: The number of nucleated cells in each sample was estimated from the amplification of reference gene primers within the assay. To quantify the absolute abundance of each unique TCRbeta CDR3 rearrangement, sequence reads were collapsed and filtered. For each sample, productive Simpson clonality was calculated as the square root of Simpson's diversity index across productive rearrangements. TCRdb stores this immuneACCESS table with in-frame sequences only. Part of the clones is absent; in the studies checked, under half of the shortfall reflects unresolved V genes, and no reason is known for the rest. D and trimming come from the DNA, and the V and J calls and clone size come from that table. The sample yields about 94,000 clones; more than 75% were counted once. The ten top clones hold 6% to 9.5% of the sample.

CDR1 SNHLY and CDR2 FYNNEI were looked up in the germline V gene. Trimming leaves V shorter by 4 bases and J shorter by 3 bases, with the junction holding 7 bases beyond the gene matches. The CDR3 spans 16 residues, from the cysteine through the phenylalanine. Kept here is only the CDR3 DNA, which spans 48 bases and is read in frame from base 1. This TCR derives from a human donor with acute or convalescent COVID-19. The donor label of this sample is uncertain. Sequenced material: peripheral blood. Recombination joined TRBV2 with TRBJ2-7, with TRBD1 identical over 12 junction bases. The DNA sequence is as follows: TGTGCCAGCAGTGCGGGGACAGGGGGCGCATACTACGAGCAGTACTTC. This is translated as CASSAGTGGAYYEQYF.